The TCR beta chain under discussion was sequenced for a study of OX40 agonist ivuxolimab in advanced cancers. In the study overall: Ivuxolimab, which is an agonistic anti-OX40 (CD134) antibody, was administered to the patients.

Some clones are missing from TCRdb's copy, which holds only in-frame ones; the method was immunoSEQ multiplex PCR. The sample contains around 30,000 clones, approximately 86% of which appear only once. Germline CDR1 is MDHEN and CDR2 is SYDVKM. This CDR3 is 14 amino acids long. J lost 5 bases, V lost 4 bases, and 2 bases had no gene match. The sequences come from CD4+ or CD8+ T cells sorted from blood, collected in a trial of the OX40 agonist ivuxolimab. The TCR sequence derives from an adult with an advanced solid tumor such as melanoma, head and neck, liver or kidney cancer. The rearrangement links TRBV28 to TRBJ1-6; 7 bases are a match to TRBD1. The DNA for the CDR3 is TGTGCCAGCAGTTCTACAGGGGATAATTCACCCCTCCACTTT. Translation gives CASSSTGDNSPLHF.